This T cell receptor beta chain was sequenced in a study of CD8+ T cells in alopecia areata. J was trimmed by 2 bases and V by 3 bases; bases with no gene match: 12. The CDR3 totals 17 residues. Germline lookup yields CDR1 SGHRS and CDR2 YFSETQ. The sample's treatment: oral pan-JAK inhibitor, 5-10 mg twice daily. Extracted RNA was reverse transcribed, and the resulting cDNA served as sequencing template. Clones were sequenced by immunoSEQ multiplex PCR, and TCRdb holds only the in-frame ones, with some missing. The table records 130,000 to 150,000 clones, about four fifths of them present only once. The sample consisted of CD8+ T cells sorted from blood, taken at week 4, from a patient treated with tofacitinib. The V call is TRBV5-1, the J call TRBJ2-7; 9 nucleotides line up with TRBD1. The TCR comes from a human donor with alopecia areata. In DNA form, the CDR3 reads TGCGCCAGCAGCTCCTATCCGGGACAGGGACGCGCCTACGAGCAGTACTTC. It yields the protein CASSSYPGQGRAYEQYF.